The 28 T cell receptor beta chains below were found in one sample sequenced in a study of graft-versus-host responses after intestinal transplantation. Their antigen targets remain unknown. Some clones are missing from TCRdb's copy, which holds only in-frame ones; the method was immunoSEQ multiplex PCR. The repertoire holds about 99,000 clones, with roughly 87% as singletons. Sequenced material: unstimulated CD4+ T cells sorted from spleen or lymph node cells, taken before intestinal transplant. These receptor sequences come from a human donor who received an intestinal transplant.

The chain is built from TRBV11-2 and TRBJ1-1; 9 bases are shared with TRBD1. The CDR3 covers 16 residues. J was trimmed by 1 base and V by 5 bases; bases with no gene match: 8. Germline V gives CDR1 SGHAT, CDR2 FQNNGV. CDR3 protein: CASSLGPGQGNTEAFF. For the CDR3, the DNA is TGTGCCAGCAGCCTCGGGCCGGGACAGGGGAACACTGAAGCTTTCTTT.

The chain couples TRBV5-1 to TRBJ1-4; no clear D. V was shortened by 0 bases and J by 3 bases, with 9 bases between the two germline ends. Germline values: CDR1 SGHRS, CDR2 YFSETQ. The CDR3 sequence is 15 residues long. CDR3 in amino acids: CASSLADGPNEKLFF. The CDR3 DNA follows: TGCGCCAGCAGCTTGGCCGACGGACCTAATGAAAAACTGTTTTTT.

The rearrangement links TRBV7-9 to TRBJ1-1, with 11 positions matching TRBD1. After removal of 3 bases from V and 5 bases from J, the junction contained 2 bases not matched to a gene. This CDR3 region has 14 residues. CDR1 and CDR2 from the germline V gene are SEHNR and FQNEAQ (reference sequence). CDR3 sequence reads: CASSFRDRGTEAFF. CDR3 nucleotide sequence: TGTGCCAGCAGCTTCCGGGACAGGGGGACTGAAGCTTTCTTT.

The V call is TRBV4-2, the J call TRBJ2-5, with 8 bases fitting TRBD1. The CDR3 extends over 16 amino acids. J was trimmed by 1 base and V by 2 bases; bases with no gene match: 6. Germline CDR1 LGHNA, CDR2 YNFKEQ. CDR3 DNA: TGTGCCAGCAGCCAATGGACAGGGTGGGCCCAAGAGACCCAGTACTTC. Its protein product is CASSQWTGWAQETQYF.

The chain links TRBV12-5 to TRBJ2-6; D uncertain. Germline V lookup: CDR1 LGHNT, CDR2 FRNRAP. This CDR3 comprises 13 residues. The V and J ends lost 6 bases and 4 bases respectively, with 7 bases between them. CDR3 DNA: TGTGCTAGTGGCTCCGACGGGGCCAACGTCCTGACTTTC. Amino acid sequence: CASGSDGANVLTF.

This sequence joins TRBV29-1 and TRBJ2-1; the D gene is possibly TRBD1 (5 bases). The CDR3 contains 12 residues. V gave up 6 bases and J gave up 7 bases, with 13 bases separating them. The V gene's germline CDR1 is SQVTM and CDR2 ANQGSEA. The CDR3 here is CSVAQVRNEQFF. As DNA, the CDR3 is TGCAGCGTCGCACAGGTTAGGAATGAGCAGTTCTTC.

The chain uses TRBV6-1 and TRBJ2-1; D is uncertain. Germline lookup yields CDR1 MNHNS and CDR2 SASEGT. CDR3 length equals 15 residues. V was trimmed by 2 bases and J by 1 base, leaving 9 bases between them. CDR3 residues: CASSEQSISYNEQFF. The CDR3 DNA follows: TGTGCCAGCAGTGAACAGTCCATTTCCTACAATGAGCAGTTCTTC.

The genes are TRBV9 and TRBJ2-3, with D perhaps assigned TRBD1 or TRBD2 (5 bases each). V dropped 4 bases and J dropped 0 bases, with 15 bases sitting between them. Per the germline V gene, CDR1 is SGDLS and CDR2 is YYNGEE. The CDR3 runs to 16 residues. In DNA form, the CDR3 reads TGTGCCAGCAGCAAGAGAGGGGCGGCAAGCACAGATACGCAGTATTTT. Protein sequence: CASSKRGAASTDTQYF.

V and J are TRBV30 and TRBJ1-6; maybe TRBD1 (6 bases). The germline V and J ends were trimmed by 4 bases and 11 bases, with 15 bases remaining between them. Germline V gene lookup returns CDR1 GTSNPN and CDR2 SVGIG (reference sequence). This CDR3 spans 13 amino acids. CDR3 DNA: TGTGCCTGGAAGAGACAGGATGTTACACCCCTCCACTTT. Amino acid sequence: CAWKRQDVTPLHF.

The CDR3 region has the DNA TGCGCCAGCAGTGAGTCGGAGGGGAGTGGAAACACCATATATTTT. As protein: CASSESEGSGNTIYF. The V gene is TRBV10-2, the J gene TRBJ1-3; maybe TRBD1 (5 bases). From germline, CDR1 is WSHSY and CDR2 SAAADI. This CDR3 region has 15 residues. V was trimmed by 0 bases and J by 3 bases, leaving 9 bases between them.

The CDR3 nucleotides are TGCAGCGGCAAAAGAACAGGGGGCCCGAACACTGAAGCTTTCTTT. Protein product: CSGKRTGGPNTEAFF. J is TRBJ1-1 and V is TRBV29-1, with TRBD1 identical over 9 bases. CDR1 is SQVTM and CDR2 is ANQGSEA in the germline V gene. The J segment lost 1 base and the V segment lost 7 bases, leaving 10 bases of the junction unmatched. This CDR3 has 15 residues.

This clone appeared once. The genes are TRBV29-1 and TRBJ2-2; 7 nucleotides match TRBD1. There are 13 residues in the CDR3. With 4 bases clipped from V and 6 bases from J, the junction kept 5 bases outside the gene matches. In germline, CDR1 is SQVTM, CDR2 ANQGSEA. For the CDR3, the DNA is TGCAGCGTTGCTCAGGGGGTCCCCGGGGAGCTGTTTTTT. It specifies CSVAQGVPGELFF.

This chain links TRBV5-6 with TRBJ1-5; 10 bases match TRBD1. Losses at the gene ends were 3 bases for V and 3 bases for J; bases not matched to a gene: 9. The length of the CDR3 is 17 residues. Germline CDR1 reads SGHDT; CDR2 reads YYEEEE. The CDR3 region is CASSSRPGTGDNQPQHF. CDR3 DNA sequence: TGTGCCAGCAGCTCCCGTCCCGGGACAGGGGACAATCAGCCCCAGCATTTT.

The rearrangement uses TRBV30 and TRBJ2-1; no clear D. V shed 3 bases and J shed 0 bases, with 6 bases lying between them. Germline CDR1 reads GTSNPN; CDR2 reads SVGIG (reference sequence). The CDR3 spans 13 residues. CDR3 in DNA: TGTGCCTGGAGGGGTCTCTCCTACAATGAGCAGTTCTTC. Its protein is CAWRGLSYNEQFF.

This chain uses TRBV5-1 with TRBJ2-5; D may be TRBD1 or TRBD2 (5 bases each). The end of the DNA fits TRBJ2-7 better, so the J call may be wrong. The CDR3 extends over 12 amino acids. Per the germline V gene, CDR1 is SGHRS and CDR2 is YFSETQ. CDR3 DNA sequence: TGCGCCAGCAGCCCGATGGGGGACGAGCAGTACTTC. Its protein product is CASSPMGDEQYF.

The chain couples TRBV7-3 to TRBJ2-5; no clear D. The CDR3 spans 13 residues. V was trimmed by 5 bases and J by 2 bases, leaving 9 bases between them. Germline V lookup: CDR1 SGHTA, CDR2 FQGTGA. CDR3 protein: CASSPDVQETQYF. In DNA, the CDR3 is TGTGCCAGCAGCCCGGACGTACAAGAGACCCAGTACTTC. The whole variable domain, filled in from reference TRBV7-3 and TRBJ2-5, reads GAGVSQTPSNKVTEKGKYVELRCDPISGHTALYWYRQSLGQGPEFLIYFQGTGAADDSGLPNDRFFAVRPEGSVSTLKIQRTERGDSAVYLCASSPDVQETQYFGPGTRLLVL.

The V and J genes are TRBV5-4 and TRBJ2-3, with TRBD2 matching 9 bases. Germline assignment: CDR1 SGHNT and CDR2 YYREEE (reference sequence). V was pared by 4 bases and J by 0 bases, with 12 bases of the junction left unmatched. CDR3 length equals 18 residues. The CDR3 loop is CASSPGQRGAYSTDTQYF. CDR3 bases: TGTGCCAGCAGCCCTGGCCAGCGGGGGGCCTATAGCACAGATACGCAGTATTTT.

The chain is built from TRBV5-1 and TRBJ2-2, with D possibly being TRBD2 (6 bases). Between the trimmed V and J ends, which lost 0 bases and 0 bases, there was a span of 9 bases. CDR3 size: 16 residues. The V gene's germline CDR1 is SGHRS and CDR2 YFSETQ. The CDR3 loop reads CASSLAGRPNTGELFF. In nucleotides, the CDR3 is TGCGCCAGCAGCTTGGCCGGGAGACCGAACACCGGGGAGCTGTTTTTT.

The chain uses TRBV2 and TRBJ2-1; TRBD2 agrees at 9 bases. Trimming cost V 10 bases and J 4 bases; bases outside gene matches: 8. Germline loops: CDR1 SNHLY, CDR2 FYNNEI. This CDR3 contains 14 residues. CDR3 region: CATHGTSQYNEQFF. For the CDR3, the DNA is TGTGCCACCCATGGGACTAGCCAGTACAATGAGCAGTTCTTC.

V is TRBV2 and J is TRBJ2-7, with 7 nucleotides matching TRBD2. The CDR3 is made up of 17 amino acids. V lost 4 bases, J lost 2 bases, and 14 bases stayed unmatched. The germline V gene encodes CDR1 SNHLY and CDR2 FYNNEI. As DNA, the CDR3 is TGTGCCAGCAGTGGAGGTGGGGCGGGAGTAGTCCCCTACGAGCAGTACTTC. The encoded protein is CASSGGGAGVVPYEQYF. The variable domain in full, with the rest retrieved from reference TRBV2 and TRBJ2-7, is EPEVTQTPSHQVTQMGQEVILRCVPISNHLYFYWYRQILGQKVEFLVSFYNNEISEKSEIFDDQFSVERPDGSNFTLKIRSTKLEDSAMYFCASSGGGAGVVPYEQYFGPGTRLTVT.

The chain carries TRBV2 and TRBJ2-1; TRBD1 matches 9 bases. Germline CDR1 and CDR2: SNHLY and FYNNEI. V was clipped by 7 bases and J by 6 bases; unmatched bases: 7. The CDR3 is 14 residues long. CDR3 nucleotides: TGTGCCAGCAAGGACAGGGGAGGGGGCAATGAGCAGTTCTTC. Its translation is CASKDRGGGNEQFF.

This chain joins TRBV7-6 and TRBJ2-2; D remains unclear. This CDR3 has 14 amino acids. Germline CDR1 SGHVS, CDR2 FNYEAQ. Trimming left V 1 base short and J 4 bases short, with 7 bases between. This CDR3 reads CASSLVRTTGELFF. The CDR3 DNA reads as TGTGCCAGCAGCTTAGTGAGGACCACCGGGGAGCTGTTTTTT.

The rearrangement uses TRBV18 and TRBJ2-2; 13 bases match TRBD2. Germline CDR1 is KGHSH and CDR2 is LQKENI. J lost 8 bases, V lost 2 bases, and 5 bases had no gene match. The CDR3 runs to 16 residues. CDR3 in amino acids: CASSPGLAGVTGELFF. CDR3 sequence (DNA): TGTGCCAGCTCACCAGGACTAGCGGGAGTCACGGGGGAGCTGTTTTTT. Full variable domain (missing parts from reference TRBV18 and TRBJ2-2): NAGVMQNPRHLVRRRGQEARLRCSPMKGHSHVYWYRQLPEEGLKFMVYLQKENIIDESGMPKERFSAEFPKEGPSILRIQQVVRGDSAAYFCASSPGLAGVTGELFFGEGSRLTVL.

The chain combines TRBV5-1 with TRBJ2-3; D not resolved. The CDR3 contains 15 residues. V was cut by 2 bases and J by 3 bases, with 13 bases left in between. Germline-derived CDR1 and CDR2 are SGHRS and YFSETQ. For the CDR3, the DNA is TGCGCCAGCAGCTTCGTTTCCGACGGAACAGATACGCAGTATTTT. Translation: CASSFVSDGTDTQYF.

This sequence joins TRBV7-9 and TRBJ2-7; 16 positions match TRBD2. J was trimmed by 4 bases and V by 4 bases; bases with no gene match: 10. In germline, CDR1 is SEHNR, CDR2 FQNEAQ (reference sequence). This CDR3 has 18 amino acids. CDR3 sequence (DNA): TGTGCCAGCAGCTCCAGTGCCGGGACTAGCGGGAGGGTATACGAGCAGTACTTC. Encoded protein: CASSSSAGTSGRVYEQYF. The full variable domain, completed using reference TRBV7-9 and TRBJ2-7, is DTGVSQNPRHKITKRGQNVTFRCDPISEHNRLYWYRQTLGQGPEFLTYFQNEAQLEKSRLLSDRFSAERPKGSFSTLEIQRTEQGDSAMYLCASSSSAGTSGRVYEQYFGPGTRLTVT.

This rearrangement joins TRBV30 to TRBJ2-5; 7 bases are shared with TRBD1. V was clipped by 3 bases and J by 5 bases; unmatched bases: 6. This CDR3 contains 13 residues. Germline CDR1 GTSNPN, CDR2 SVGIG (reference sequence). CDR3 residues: CAWRGRGSETQYF. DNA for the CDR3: TGTGCCTGGAGAGGCAGGGGGAGTGAGACCCAGTACTTC.

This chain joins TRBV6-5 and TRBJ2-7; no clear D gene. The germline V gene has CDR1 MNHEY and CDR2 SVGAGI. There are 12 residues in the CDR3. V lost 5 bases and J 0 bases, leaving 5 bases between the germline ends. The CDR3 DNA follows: TGTGCCAGCAGTGAAGTCTCCTACGAGCAGTACTTC. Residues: CASSEVSYEQYF.

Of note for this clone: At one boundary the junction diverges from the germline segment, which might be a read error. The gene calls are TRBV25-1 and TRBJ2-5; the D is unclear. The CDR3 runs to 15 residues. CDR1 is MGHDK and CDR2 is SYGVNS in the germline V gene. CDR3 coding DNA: TGTGTCAGCAGTGAATCAGTAAGCTTCCAAGAGACCCAGTACTTC. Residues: CVSSESVSFQETQYF.